The 2 T cell receptor beta chains below all came from one sample that was sequenced in a study of memory CD8 T cells in hepatitis C reinfection. Generated by immunoSEQ multiplex PCR, the TCRdb table keeps only in-frame clones and is missing some. The sample contains about 6,600 clones, 85% to 90% of which appear only once. Time point described: pre-reinfection, 55 to 20 weeks before reinfection detection. TCR sequencing was done directly ex vivo on sorted cells, without expansion in vitro. Sequencing was done on a sample of naive CD8+ T cells sorted from blood. These receptor sequences come from a man aged 50-60 years with hepatitis C virus infection.

The genes are TRBV19 and TRBJ1-4, with D uncertain. The CDR3 totals 20 residues. Trimming cost V 5 bases and J 0 bases, with 25 bases left between them. Germline loops: CDR1 LNHDA, CDR2 SQIVND (reference sequence). CDR3 in amino acids: CASSPSSYPGSGTTNEKLFF. The CDR3 region has the DNA TGTGCCAGTAGTCCCTCAAGTTATCCCGGTTCGGGGACAACTAATGAAAAACTGTTTTTT.

The genes are TRBV27 and TRBJ2-7; D may be TRBD1 (5 bases). The germline V gene has CDR1 MNHEY and CDR2 SMNVEV (reference sequence). CDR3 size: 13 residues. V lost 7 bases, J lost 7 bases, and 17 bases lay in between. The CDR3 is CASKLTGAGEQYF. In nucleotides, the CDR3 is TGTGCCAGCAAACTGACGGGCGCAGGGGAGCAGTACTTC.